Given below is one T cell receptor beta chain in context. What antigen it recognizes has not been identified. Base qualities are not recorded, but no much larger clone differs from it by a single base. TCRbeta CDR3 regions were amplified from genomic DNA by means of the immunoSEQ Assay, a bias-controlled multiplex PCR. Turning to the authors' computational methods: The number of nucleated cells in each sample was estimated by amplification of reference gene primers within the assay. Sequence reads were collapsed and filtered to measure the absolute abundance of every unique TCRbeta CDR3 rearrangement. For each sample, productive Simpson clonality was calculated as the square root of Simpson's diversity index over productive rearrangements. TCRdb stores this immuneACCESS table with in-frame sequences only. Part of the clones is absent; in the studies checked, under half of the shortfall reflects unresolved V genes, and no reason is known for the rest. V, J and clone size reflect that table, while D and trimming were determined from the DNA. The sample profile shows approximately 61,000 clones; 80% to 90% of them were found once. Together, the top ten hold about 18% of the sample.

Whole blood was collected in K2EDTA tubes by collaborating institutions according to the institutions' own protocols. For TCRbeta analysis, collaborators shipped samples in one of three forms: frozen whole blood, isolated PBMCs, or DNA extracted from either of those sample types. The sample is drawn from a study of blood T cell repertoires in COVID-19 (dated by TCRdb to about 2020). About the full investigation: The collaborator samples originated in the United States, Italy and Spain and spanned the acute and convalescent phases of COVID-19. The material from the prospective study consisted of cDNA or gDNA derived from T cells, B-cell-depleted T cells, or PBMCs. Deeply sampled blood TCRbeta repertoires from subjects exposed to, actively infected with, or recovered from COVID-19 were included in the dataset. The repertoires were released in a freely available public database intended as a resource for research on the immune response to SARS-CoV-2. Samples were obtained from the ongoing ImmuneRACE study (first 160 participants) and from about 1,300 subjects provided by 6 global collaborators. A de-identified subject ID, COVID-19 status, age in years and sex were almost always included in the sample metadata. HLA class I and class II types, where available, came from metadata supplied by the sample provider rather than from assay-based typing.

The germline V gene supplies CDR1 SGHRS and CDR2 YFSETQ. At the junction V is shortened by 5 bases and J by 2 bases; bases outside the gene matches: 7. CDR3 length: 14 amino acids, cysteine to phenylalanine. Of the read, only the CDR3 DNA is kept; its 42 bases are in frame from base 1. What the study reported, not specific to this receptor: The amount of clinical and demographic metadata varied by source and participant and was provided uncurated.

This chain joins TRBV5-1 to TRBJ2-7, with 7 bases matching TRBD1. Sequences were obtained from peripheral blood. The receptor's source is a woman of 80 years or more with active COVID-19. Here the CDR3 is given as CASRLDRAPYEQYF. The sequenced DNA: TGCGCCAGCAGATTAGACAGGGCACCCTACGAGCAGTACTTC.